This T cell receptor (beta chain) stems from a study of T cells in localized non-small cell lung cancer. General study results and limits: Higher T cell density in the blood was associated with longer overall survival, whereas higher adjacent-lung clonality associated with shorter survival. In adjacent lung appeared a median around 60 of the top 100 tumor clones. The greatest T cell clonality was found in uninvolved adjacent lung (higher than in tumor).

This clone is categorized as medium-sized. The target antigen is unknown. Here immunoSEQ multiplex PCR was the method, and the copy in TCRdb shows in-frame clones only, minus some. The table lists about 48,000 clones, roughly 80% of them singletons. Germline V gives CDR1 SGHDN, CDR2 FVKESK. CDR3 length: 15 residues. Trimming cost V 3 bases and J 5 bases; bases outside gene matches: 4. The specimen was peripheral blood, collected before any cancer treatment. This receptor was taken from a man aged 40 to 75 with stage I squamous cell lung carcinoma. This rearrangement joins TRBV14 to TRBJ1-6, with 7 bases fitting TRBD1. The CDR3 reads CASSQTGTDNSPLHF. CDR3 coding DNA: TGTGCCAGCAGCCAGACCGGGACAGATAATTCACCCCTCCACTTT.